The TCR beta chain under discussion was sequenced for a study of shared clonotypes between healthy human individuals. The naive CD8 subset, CD45RO-negative cells positively selected for CCR7, excluded terminally differentiated effector memory CD45RA+ cells. Per sorted-subset replicate PCR, input was approximately 0.2 ug DNA, representing around 29,000 T cell genomes. The authors' processing: Filtering differed because ImmunoSEQ produced junction-only sequences that carried no quality scores. Libraries were prepared by immunoSEQ multiplex PCR; TCRdb keeps only in-frame clonotypes and omits some of them. Clonal size and the V and J genes are those of that table, whereas D and trimming came from the DNA. The table includes millions of clones, more than 85% detected once. The sequence derives from a man between 18 and 29 years old in good health. Some clones in this sample may be carry-over from other donors' samples. Sequenced input: naive CD8+ T cells from PBMCs.

The DNA for the CDR3 is TGTGCCAGCAGCCTCAGGGGGCGCGGGGAGACCCAGTACTTC. Its protein product is CASSLRGRGETQYF. This chain uses TRBV7-6 with TRBJ2-5, with 8 bases matching TRBD1. Germline trimming cut 5 bases from V and 5 bases from J; bases unmatched to any gene: 7. The CDR3 consists of 14 residues. Germline V CDR1 and CDR2: SGHVS, FNYEAQ.